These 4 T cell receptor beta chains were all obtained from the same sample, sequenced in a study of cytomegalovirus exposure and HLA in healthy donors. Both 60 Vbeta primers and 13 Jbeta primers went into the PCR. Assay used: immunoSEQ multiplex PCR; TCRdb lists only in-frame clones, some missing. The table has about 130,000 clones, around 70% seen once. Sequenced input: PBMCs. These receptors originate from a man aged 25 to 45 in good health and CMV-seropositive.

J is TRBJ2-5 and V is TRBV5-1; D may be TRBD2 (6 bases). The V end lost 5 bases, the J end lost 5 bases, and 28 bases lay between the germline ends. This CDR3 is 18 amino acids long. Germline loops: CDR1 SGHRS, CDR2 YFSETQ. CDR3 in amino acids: CASSKKDIADYSVETQYF. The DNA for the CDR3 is TGCGCCAGCAGTAAGAAGGACATAGCGGATTACTCGGTGGAGACCCAGTACTTC.

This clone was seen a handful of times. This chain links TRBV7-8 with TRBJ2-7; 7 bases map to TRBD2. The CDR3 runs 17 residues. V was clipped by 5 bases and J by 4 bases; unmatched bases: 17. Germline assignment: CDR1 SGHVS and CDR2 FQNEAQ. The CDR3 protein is CASSPMPRGEVVYEQYF. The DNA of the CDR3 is TGTGCCAGCAGCCCAATGCCCCGGGGGGAGGTGGTGTACGAGCAGTACTTC.

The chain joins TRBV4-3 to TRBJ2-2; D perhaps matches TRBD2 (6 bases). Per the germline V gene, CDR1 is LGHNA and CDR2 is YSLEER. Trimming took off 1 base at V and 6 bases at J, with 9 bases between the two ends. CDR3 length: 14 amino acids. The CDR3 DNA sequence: TGCGCCAGCAGCCAAGTTGGGGGGTCCGGGGAGCTGTTTTTT. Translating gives CASSQVGGSGELFF.

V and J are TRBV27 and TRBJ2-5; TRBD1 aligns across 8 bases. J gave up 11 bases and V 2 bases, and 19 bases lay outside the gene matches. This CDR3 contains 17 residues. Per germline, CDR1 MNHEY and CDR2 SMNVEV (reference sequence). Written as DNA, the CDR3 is TGTGCCAGCAGTTTAAGAGGGGGACAGGTAAGCCCCTCCGGGCAGTACTTC. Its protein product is CASSLRGGQVSPSGQYF.